This note documents a single T cell receptor (beta chain) sequence. This clonotype occurred a few times. Which antigen it targets is not known. Base-call qualities are not available, and no considerably larger clone is one nucleotide away. This sample is part of a study of T cell repertoires in cytomegalovirus infection (dated by TCRdb to the late 2010s). Notes on the research overall: Alongside well-studied HLA-B-restricted epitopes, the peptide stimulations were aimed at recently identified HLA-C-restricted CMV epitopes, whose presentation resists viral immunomodulation. The HLA type of each donor mattered for the analysis, because public TCR beta signatures pointed to carriage of CMV infection along with the matching HLA type.

The data were produced on an Illumina HiSeq 1500. TCRdb applied fastp at Q25 and MiXCR to the public reads, then kept only in-frame beta chains. Under each unique CDR3 protein, matching rows form one entry showing the most common genes and DNA. For this sample there are 110,000 or so distinct CDR3 sequences; roughly 30% appear just once. The ten biggest clones cover 80% to 90% of the sample. CDR1 and CDR2 were assigned from the germline V gene as MGHRA and YSYEKL. The CDR3 has 21 amino acids, counting the end cysteine and phenylalanine. CDR3 DNA only is kept here, 63 bases in frame from base 1. The trim is 1 base for V and 8 bases for J, with a gap of 33 bases between the germline ends. The sample's treatment or condition label is to be understood as: in vitro stimulation with specific CMV peptide epitopes to enrich CMV-specific T cells. Paper-wide results and their limitations: In both this cohort and an independent cohort of several hundred donors, the cumulative frequency of public TCR beta family members distinguished carriers of CMV infection plus the relevant HLA type. The ex vivo response was dominated by HLA-C-restricted CMV-specific TCR beta clonotypes, which also provided the single most frequent clonotype in two of eight donors.

Source: CD8+ T cells from cultured PBMCs, taken from culture after CMV antigen stimulation. In this chain, TRBV4-1 is recombined with TRBJ2-1; the D segment could be TRBD2, given 7 matching bases. The sequence derives from a human donor in good health (CMV status not recorded). Some clones in this sample may be carry-over from other donors' samples. CDR3 sequence: CASSQVTLAGGAGLNGDEQFF. The nucleotides are TGCGCCAGCAGCCAAGTAACACTAGCTGGGGGGGCCGGATTGAATGGGGATGAGCAGTTCTTC.